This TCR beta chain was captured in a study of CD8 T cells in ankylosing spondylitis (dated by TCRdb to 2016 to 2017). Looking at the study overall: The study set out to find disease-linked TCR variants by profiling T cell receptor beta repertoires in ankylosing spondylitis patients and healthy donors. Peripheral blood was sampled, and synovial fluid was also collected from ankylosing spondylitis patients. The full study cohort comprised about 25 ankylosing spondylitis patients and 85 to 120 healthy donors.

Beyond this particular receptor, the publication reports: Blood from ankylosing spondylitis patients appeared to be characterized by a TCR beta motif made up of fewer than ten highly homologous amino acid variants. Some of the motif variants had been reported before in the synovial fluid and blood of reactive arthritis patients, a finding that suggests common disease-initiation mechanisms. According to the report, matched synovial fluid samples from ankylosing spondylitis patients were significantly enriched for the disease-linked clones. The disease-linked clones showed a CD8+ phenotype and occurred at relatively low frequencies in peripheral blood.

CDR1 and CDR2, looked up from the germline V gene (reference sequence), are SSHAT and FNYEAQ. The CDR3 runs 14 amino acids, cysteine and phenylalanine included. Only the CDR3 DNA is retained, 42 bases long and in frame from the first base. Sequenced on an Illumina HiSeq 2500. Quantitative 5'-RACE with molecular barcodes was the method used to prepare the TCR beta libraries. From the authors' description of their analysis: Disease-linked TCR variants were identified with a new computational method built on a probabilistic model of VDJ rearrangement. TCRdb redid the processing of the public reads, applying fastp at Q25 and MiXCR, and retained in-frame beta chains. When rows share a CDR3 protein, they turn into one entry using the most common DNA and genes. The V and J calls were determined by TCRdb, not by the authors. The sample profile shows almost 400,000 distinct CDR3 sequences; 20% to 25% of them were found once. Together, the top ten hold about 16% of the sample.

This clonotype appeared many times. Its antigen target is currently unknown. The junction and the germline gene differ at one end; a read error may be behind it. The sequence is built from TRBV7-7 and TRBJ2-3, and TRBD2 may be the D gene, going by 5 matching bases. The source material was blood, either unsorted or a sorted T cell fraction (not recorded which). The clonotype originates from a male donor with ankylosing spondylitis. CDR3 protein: CASSDGLSTDTQYF. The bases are TGTGCTAGCAGTGATGGACTCAGCACAGATACGCAGTATTTT.